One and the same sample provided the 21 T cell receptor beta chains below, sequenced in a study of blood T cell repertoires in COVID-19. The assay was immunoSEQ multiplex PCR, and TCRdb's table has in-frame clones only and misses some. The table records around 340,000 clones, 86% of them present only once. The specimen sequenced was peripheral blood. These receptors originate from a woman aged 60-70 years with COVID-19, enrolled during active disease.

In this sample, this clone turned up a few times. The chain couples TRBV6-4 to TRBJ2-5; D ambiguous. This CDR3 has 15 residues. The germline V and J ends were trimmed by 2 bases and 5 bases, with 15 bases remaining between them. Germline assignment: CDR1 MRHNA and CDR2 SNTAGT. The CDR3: CASSDAQDLRETQYF. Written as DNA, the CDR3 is TGTGCCAGCAGTGACGCCCAAGACCTGAGGGAGACCCAGTACTTC.

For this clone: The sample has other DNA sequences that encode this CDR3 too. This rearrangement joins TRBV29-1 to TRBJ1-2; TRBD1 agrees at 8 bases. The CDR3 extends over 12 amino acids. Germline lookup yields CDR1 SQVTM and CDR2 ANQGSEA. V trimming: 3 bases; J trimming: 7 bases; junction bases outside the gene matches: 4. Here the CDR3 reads CSVDDRGRGYTF. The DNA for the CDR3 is TGCAGCGTTGACGACAGGGGCCGTGGCTACACCTTC.

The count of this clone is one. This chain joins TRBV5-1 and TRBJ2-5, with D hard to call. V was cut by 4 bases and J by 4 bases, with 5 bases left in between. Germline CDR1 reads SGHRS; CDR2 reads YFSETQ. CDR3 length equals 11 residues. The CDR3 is CASSTGETQYF. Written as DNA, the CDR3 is TGCGCCAGCAGCACGGGAGAGACCCAGTACTTC.

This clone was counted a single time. DNA of the CDR3: TGTGCCAGCATAACAGGGGTAACAGATACGCAGTATTTT. Amino acid sequence: CASITGVTDTQYF. The rearrangement joins TRBV2 to TRBJ2-3; 7 nucleotides line up with TRBD1. The CDR3 has 13 amino acids. V was clipped by 7 bases and J by 3 bases; unmatched bases: 4. Germline V CDR1 and CDR2: SNHLY, FYNNEI. The full variable domain, its missing parts supplied by reference TRBV2 and TRBJ2-3, is EPEVTQTPSHQVTQMGQEVILRCVPISNHLYFYWYRQILGQKVEFLVSFYNNEISEKSEIFDDQFSVERPDGSNFTLKIRSTKLEDSAMYFCASITGVTDTQYFGPGTRLTVL.

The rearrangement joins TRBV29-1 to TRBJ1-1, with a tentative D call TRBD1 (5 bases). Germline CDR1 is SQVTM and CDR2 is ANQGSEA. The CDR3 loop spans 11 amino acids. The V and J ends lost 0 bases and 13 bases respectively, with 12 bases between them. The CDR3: CSVEDGTESFF. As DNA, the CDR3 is TGCAGCGTTGAAGATGGGACTGAGAGTTTCTTT.

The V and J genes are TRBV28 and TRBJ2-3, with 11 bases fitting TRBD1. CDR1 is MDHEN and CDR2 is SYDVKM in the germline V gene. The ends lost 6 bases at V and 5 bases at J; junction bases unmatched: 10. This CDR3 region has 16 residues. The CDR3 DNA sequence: TGTGCCAGCAGGGAAGGGACAGGGGGTAAGGAAGATACGCAGTATTTT. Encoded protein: CASREGTGGKEDTQYF.

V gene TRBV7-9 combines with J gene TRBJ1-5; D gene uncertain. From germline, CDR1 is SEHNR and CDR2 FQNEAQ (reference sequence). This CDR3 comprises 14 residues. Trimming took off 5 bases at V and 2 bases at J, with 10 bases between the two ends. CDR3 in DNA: TGTGCCAGCAGCCGCATGGGAGGCAATCAGCCCCAGCATTTT. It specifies CASSRMGGNQPQHF.

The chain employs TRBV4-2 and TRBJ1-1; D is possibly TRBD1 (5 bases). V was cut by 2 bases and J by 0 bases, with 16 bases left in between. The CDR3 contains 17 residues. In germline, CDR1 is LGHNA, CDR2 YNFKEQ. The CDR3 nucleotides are TGTGCCAGCAGCCAACACGGGGGGGGTTCAGTGAACACTGAAGCTTTCTTT. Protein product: CASSQHGGGSVNTEAFF.

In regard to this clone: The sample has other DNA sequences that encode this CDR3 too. CDR3 nucleotides: TGTGCCAGCAGCCCGGGACAGGGGAACGAAAAACTGTTTTTT. It is translated as CASSPGQGNEKLFF. J is TRBJ1-4 and V is TRBV9; 10 bases are shared with TRBD1. Germline-derived CDR1 and CDR2 are SGDLS and YYNGEE. Trimming cost V 4 bases and J 8 bases; bases outside gene matches: 5. This CDR3 region has 14 residues.

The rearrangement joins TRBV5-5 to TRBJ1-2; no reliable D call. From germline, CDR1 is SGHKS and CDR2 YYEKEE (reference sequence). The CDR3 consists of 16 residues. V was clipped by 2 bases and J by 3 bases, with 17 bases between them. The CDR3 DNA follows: TGTGCCAGCAGCTTTTATATTTCAGGCACGTACTATGGCTACACCTTC. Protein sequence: CASSFYISGTYYGYTF.

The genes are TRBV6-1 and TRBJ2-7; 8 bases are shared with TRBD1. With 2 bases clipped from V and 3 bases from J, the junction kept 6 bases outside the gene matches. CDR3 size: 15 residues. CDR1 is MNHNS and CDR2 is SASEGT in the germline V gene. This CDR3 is CASSEMKGQVYEQYF. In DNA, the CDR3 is TGTGCCAGCAGTGAAATGAAGGGACAGGTCTACGAGCAGTACTTC.

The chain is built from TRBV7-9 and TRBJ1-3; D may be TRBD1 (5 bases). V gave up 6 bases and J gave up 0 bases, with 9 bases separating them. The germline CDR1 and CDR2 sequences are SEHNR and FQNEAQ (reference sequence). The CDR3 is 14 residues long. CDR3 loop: CASRYQGSGNTIYF. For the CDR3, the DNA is TGTGCCAGCAGGTACCAGGGCTCTGGAAACACCATATATTTT.

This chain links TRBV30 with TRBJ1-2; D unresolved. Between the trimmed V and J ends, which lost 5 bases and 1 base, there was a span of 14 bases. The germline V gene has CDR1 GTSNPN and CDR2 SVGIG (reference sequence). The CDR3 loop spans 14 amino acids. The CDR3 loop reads CAWGIPGSNYGYTF. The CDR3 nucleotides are TGTGCCTGGGGTATCCCGGGGAGTAACTATGGCTACACCTTC.

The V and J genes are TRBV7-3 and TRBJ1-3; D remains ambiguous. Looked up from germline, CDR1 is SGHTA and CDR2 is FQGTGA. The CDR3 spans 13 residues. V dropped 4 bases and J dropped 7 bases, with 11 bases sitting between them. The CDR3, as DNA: TGTGCCAGCAGCTCCTATGCGGGGAACACCATATATTTT. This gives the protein CASSSYAGNTIYF.

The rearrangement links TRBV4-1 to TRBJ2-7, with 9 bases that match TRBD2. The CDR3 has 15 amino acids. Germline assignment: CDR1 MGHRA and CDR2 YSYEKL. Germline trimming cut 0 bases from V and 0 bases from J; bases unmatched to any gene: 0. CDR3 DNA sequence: TGCGCCAGCAGCCAAGAACTAGCGGGCTCCTACGAGCAGTACTTC. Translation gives CASSQELAGSYEQYF.

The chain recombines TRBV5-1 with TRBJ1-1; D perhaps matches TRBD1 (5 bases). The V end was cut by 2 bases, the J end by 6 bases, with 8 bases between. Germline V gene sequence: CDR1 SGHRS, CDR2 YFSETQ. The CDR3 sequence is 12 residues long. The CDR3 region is CASSFGGPEAFF. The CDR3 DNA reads TGCGCCAGCAGCTTCGGGGGTCCTGAAGCTTTCTTT.

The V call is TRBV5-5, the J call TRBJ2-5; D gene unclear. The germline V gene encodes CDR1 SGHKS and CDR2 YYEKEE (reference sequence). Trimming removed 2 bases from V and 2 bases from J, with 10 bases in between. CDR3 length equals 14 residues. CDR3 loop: CASSFYFPQETQYF. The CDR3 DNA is TGTGCCAGCAGCTTCTATTTCCCTCAAGAGACCCAGTACTTC.

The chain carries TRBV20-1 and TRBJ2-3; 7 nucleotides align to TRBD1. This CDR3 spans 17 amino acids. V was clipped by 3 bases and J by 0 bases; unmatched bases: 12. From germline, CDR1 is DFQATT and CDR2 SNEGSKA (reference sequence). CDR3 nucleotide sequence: TGCAGTGCTAGTGATACCGGACAGGCGTCTAGCACAGATACGCAGTATTTT. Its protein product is CSASDTGQASSTDTQYF.

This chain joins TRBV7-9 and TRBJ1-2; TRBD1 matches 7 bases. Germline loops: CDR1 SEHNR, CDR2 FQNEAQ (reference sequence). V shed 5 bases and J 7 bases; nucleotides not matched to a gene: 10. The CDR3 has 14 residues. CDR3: CASSRDRQGAGYTF. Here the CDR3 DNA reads TGTGCCAGCAGCCGCGACCGACAGGGTGCTGGCTACACCTTC.

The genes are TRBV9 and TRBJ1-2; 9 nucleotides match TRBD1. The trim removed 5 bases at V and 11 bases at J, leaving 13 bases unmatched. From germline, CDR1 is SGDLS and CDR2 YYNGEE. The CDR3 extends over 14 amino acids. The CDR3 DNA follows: TGTGCCAGCAGTCGTATTACAGGGGGCCTCGGGTACACCTTC. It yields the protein CASSRITGGLGYTF.

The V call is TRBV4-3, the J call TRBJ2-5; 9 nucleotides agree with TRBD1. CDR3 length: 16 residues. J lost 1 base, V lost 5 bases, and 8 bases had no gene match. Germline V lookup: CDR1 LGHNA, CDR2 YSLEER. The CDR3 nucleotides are TGCGCCAGCAGCAAATGGACAGGGGCCCTCCAAGAGACCCAGTACTTC. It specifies CASSKWTGALQETQYF.